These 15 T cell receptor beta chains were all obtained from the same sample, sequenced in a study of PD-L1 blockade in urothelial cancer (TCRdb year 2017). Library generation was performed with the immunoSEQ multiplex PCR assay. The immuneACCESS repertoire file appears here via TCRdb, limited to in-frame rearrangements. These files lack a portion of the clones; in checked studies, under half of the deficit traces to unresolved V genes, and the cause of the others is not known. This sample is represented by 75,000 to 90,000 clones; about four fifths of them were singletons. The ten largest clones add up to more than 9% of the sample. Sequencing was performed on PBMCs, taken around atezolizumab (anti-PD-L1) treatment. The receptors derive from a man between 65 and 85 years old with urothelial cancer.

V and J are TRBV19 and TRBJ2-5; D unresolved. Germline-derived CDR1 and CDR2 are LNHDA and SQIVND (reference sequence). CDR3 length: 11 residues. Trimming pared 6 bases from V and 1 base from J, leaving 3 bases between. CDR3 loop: CASSLQETQYF. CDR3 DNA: TGTGCCAGTAGCCTCCAAGAGACCCAGTACTTC.

This CDR3 is CASSAPPLAGNNEQFF. The CDR3 DNA follows: TGTGCCAGCAGCGCCCCCCCACTAGCGGGGAACAATGAGCAGTTCTTC. The V gene is TRBV5-4, the J gene TRBJ2-1; 10 bases map to TRBD2. Unmatched junction bases numbered 9, after V lost 4 bases and J lost 5 bases. CDR3 length: 16 residues. Germline-derived CDR1 and CDR2 are SGHNT and YYREEE (reference sequence).

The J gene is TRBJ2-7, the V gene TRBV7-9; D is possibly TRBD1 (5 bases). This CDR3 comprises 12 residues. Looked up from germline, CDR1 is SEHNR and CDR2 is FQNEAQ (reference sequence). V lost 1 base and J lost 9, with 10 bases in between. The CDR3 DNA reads TGTGCCAGCAGCTTAGTAGGGGATACGCAGTACTTC. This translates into CASSLVGDTQYF.

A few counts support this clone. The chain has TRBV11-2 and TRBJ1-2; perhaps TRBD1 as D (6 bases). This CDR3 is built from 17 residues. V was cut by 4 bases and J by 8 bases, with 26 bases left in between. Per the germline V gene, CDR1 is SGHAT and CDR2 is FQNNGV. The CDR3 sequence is CASSSQFSAGGAGGYTF. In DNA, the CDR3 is TGTGCCAGCAGCTCCCAATTTTCCGCGGGGGGGGCCGGGGGCTACACCTTC.

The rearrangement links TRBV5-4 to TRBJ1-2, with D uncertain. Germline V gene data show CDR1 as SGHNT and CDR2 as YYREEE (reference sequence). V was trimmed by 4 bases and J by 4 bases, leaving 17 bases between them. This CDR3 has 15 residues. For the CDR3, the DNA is TGTGCCAGCAGCCCCGTAGGTAGGGAGGGCTATGGCTACACCTTC. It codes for CASSPVGREGYGYTF.

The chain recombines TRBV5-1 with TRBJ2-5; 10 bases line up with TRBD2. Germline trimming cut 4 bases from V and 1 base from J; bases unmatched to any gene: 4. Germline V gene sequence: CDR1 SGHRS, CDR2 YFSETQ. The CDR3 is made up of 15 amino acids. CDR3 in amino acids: CASSKASGSQETQYF. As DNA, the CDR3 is TGCGCCAGCAGCAAGGCTAGCGGGAGCCAAGAGACCCAGTACTTC.

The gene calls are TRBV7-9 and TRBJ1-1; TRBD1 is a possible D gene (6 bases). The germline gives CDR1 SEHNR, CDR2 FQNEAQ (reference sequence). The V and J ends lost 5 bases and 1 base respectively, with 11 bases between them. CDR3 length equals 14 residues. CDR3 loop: CASSLQGGNTEAFF. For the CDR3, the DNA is TGTGCCAGCAGCCTACAGGGTGGGAACACTGAAGCTTTCTTT.

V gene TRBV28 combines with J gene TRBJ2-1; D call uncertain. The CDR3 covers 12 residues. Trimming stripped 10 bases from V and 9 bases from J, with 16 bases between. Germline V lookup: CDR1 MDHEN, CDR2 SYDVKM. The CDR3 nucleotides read TGTGCCACGTGGGTCGGGTTGGGTGAGCAGTTCTTC. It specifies CATWVGLGEQFF. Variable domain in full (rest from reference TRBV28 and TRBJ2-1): DVKVTQSSRYLVKRTGEKVFLECVQDMDHENMFWYRQDPGLGLRLIYFSYDVKMKEKGDIPEGYSVSREKKERFSLILESASTNQTSMYLCATWVGLGEQFFGPGTRLTVL.

CDR3 loop: CASSIGPHGGETQYF. CDR3 nucleotide sequence: TGTGCCAGTAGTATAGGGCCCCACGGGGGGGAGACCCAGTACTTC. The chain links TRBV19 to TRBJ2-5; 7 nucleotides match TRBD2. Germline V gives CDR1 LNHDA, CDR2 SQIVND (reference sequence). The CDR3 has 15 amino acids. V lost 1 base and J lost 5; bases outside the gene matches: 7.

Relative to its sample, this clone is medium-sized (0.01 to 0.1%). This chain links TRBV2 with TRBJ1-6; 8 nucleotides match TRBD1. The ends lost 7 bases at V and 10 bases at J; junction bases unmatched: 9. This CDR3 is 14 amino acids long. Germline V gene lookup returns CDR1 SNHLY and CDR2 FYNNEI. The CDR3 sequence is CASMMDRVGSPLHF. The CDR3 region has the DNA TGTGCCAGCATGATGGACAGGGTGGGCTCACCCCTCCACTTT.

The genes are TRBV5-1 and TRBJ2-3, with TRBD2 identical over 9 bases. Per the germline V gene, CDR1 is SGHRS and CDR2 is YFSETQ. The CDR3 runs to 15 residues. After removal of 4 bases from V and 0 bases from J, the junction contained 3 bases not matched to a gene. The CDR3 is CASSPSGASTDTQYF. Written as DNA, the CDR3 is TGCGCCAGCAGCCCTAGCGGGGCTAGCACAGATACGCAGTATTTT.

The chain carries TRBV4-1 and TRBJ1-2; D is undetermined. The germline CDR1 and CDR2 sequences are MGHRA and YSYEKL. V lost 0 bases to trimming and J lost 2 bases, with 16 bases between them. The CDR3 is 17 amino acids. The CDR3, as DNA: TGCGCCAGCAGCCAAGATTTCGGAGGGAGACTCAACTATGGCTACACCTTC. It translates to CASSQDFGGRLNYGYTF.

This CDR3 reads CASSLTGGLDEKLFF. The CDR3 coding sequence is TGTGCCAGCAGCCTTACAGGGGGCTTGGATGAAAAACTGTTTTTT. The chain recombines TRBV11-3 with TRBJ1-4, with TRBD1 matching 9 bases. This CDR3 comprises 15 residues. The germline gives CDR1 SGHNT, CDR2 YENEEA. V gave up 5 bases and J gave up 6 bases; unmatched junction bases: 7.

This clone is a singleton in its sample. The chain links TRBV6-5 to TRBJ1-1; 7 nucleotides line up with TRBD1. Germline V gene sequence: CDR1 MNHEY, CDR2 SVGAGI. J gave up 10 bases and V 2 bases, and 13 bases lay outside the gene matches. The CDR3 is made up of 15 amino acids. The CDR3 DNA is TGTGCCAGCAGTTACCTCAGGGACAGCCGAGGGAGAGCTTTCTTT. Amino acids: CASSYLRDSRGRAFF.

CDR3 sequence: CASSLALGSSYNEQFF. In DNA, the CDR3 is TGTGCCAGCAGCTTAGCGCTCGGGAGCTCCTACAATGAGCAGTTCTTC. The rearrangement uses TRBV7-2 and TRBJ2-1, with D possibly being TRBD2 (6 bases). Deletions cut 0 bases from V and 0 bases from J, with 9 bases between. The CDR3 contains 16 residues. CDR1 is SGHTA, CDR2 FQGNSA, per germline. The whole variable domain, filled in from reference TRBV7-2 and TRBJ2-1, reads GAGVSQSPSNKVTEKGKDVELRCDPISGHTALYWYRQSLGQGLEFLIYFQGNSAPDKSGLPSDRFSAERTGGSVSTLTIQRTQQEDSAVYLCASSLALGSSYNEQFFGPGTRLTVL.